This is a list of T cell receptor beta chains from one sample in a study of blood T cells in healthy people across ages. TCRdb passed the 5' RACE reads through MiXCR, listing each CDR3 protein once. Among under 1 million distinct CDR3 sequences listed, roughly 44% were seen once. The sequenced sample consisted of blood. All receptors derive from a man in his fifties or sixties in good health. Each CDR3 is given with its conserved first and last residue. The D gene is left open where the match is weak. Size is stated for part of the rows, as once, few or many counts, or as a class when the clone is expanded.

j_call: TRBJ1-2
d_call: .
clone_size: few
v_call: TRBV20-1
cdr3_aa: CSARDLDRTYGYTF
cdr3_nt: TGCAGTGCTAGAGATTTGGACAGAACTTATGGCTACACCTTC

j_call: TRBJ2-5
d_call: TRBD2
clone_size: many
v_call: TRBV28
cdr3_aa: CASTAGGQETQYF
cdr3_nt: TGTGCCAGCACTGCGGGGGGTCAAGAGACCCAGTACTTC

j_call: TRBJ2-7
d_call: TRBD1
clone_size: few
v_call: TRBV20-1
cdr3_aa: CSAGGDRGDEQYF
cdr3_nt: TGCAGTGCCGGGGGGGACAGGGGTGACGAGCAGTACTTC

j_call: TRBJ1-5
d_call: .
clone_size: .
v_call: TRBV5-6
cdr3_aa: CASSWGKGQPQHF
cdr3_nt: TGTGCCAGCAGCTGGGGGAAGGGACAGCCCCAGCATTTT

j_call: TRBJ2-1
d_call: .
clone_size: .
v_call: TRBV2
cdr3_aa: CASSPVLGFSRALGEQFF
cdr3_nt: TGTGCCAGCTCTCCGGTACTAGGCTTCAGCAGAGCCCTTGGTGAGCAGTTCTTC

j_call: TRBJ2-5
d_call: .
clone_size: .
v_call: TRBV5-1
cdr3_aa: CASRSTWGLGETQYF
cdr3_nt: TGCGCCAGCAGATCGACCTGGGGTTTGGGAGAGACCCAGTACTTC

j_call: TRBJ2-3
d_call: TRBD2
clone_size: .
v_call: TRBV28
cdr3_aa: CTSSSLAGSTDTQYF
cdr3_nt: TGTACCAGCAGTTCACTAGCGGGTAGCACAGATACGCAGTATTTT

j_call: TRBJ1-1
d_call: .
clone_size: .
v_call: TRBV12-3/TRBV12-4
cdr3_aa: CASNLGGGTEAFF
cdr3_nt: TGTGCCAGCAATCTAGGGGGAGGTACTGAAGCTTTCTTT

j_call: TRBJ1-5
d_call: .
clone_size: .
v_call: TRBV6-2/TRBV6-3
cdr3_aa: CASSYQGRVNQPQHF
cdr3_nt: TGTGCCAGCAGTTACCAGGGCAGGGTCAATCAGCCCCAGCATTTT

j_call: TRBJ2-2
d_call: .
clone_size: .
v_call: TRBV27
cdr3_aa: CASSHNSNTGELFF
cdr3_nt: TGTGCCAGCAGTCATAACTCGAACACCGGGGAGCTGTTTTTT

j_call: TRBJ2-5
d_call: .
clone_size: .
v_call: TRBV20-1
cdr3_aa: CSARFRLETQYF
cdr3_nt: TGCAGTGCTAGGTTCCGCTTAGAGACCCAGTACTTC

j_call: TRBJ2-7
d_call: .
clone_size: .
v_call: TRBV5-1
cdr3_aa: CASSLGGGLLEEQYF
cdr3_nt: TGCGCCAGCAGCTTGGGGGGGGGCCTTTTGGAGGAGCAGTACTTC

j_call: TRBJ2-5
d_call: .
clone_size: .
v_call: TRBV13
cdr3_aa: CASQSGGTQETQYF
cdr3_nt: TGTGCCAGCCAAAGCGGTGGGACTCAAGAGACCCAGTACTTC

j_call: TRBJ1-2
d_call: .
clone_size: .
v_call: TRBV27
cdr3_aa: CASSKQGYGYTF
cdr3_nt: TGTGCCAGCAGCAAACAGGGCTATGGCTACACCTTC

j_call: TRBJ2-7
d_call: .
clone_size: .
v_call: TRBV11-3
cdr3_aa: CASSFEGIGNEQYF
cdr3_nt: TGTGCCAGCAGCTTTGAGGGGATTGGGAATGAGCAGTACTTC

j_call: TRBJ1-2
d_call: .
clone_size: few
v_call: TRBV20-1
cdr3_aa: CSASGGGTRHGYTF
cdr3_nt: TGCAGTGCTAGCGGCGGGGGGACGCGACATGGCTACACCTTC

j_call: TRBJ1-1
d_call: .
clone_size: few
v_call: TRBV4-3
cdr3_aa: CASSQERQNTEAFF
cdr3_nt: TGCGCCAGCAGCCAAGAACGACAGAACACTGAAGCTTTCTTT

j_call: TRBJ2-1
d_call: .
clone_size: few
v_call: TRBV25-1
cdr3_aa: CASSHGGYNEQFF
cdr3_nt: TGTGCCAGCTCGCACGGGGGTTACAATGAGCAGTTCTTC

j_call: TRBJ1-4
d_call: TRBD1
clone_size: .
v_call: TRBV27
cdr3_aa: CATRDRNNEKLFF
cdr3_nt: TGTGCCACCAGGGACAGAAATAATGAAAAACTGTTTTTT

j_call: TRBJ2-1
d_call: TRBD1
clone_size: .
v_call: TRBV7-9
cdr3_aa: CTSSLGQGASEQFF
cdr3_nt: TGTACCAGCAGCTTAGGGCAGGGGGCCAGTGAGCAGTTCTTC

j_call: TRBJ2-7
d_call: .
clone_size: .
v_call: TRBV28
cdr3_aa: CASSFDSEDSLDEQYF
cdr3_nt: TGTGCCAGCAGTTTCGACAGCGAGGATAGTCTGGACGAGCAGTACTTC

j_call: TRBJ2-6
d_call: TRBD1
clone_size: .
v_call: TRBV27
cdr3_aa: CASSLDRVPSGANVLTF
cdr3_nt: TGTGCCAGCAGTTTAGACAGGGTTCCTTCTGGGGCCAACGTCCTGACTTTC

j_call: TRBJ2-7
d_call: TRBD1
clone_size: once
v_call: TRBV23-1
cdr3_aa: CASSHTGGDYEQYF
cdr3_nt: TGCGCCAGCAGTCATACAGGGGGCGACTACGAGCAGTACTTC

j_call: TRBJ2-1
d_call: TRBD2
clone_size: few
v_call: TRBV4-1
cdr3_aa: CASSQEGLAGYNEQFF
cdr3_nt: TGCGCCAGCAGCCAAGAGGGACTAGCGGGGTACAATGAGCAGTTCTTC

j_call: TRBJ1-1
d_call: .
clone_size: .
v_call: TRBV7-2
cdr3_aa: CASSLAPRDEAFF
cdr3_nt: TGTGCCAGCAGCTTAGCCCCAAGGGATGAAGCTTTCTTT

j_call: TRBJ2-7
d_call: TRBD1
clone_size: .
v_call: TRBV20-1
cdr3_aa: CSAYLQGTYEQYF
cdr3_nt: TGCAGTGCTTACCTACAGGGGACCTACGAGCAGTACTTC

j_call: TRBJ2-4
d_call: .
clone_size: few
v_call: TRBV30
cdr3_aa: CAWSVLSGGDGDIQYF
cdr3_nt: TGTGCCTGGAGTGTACTCAGTGGAGGGGATGGCGACATTCAGTACTTC

j_call: TRBJ1-1
d_call: .
clone_size: many
v_call: TRBV7-9
cdr3_aa: CASSLDGRANTEAFF
cdr3_nt: TGTGCCAGCAGCTTAGATGGCAGGGCGAACACTGAAGCTTTCTTT

j_call: TRBJ2-3
d_call: .
clone_size: few
v_call: TRBV6-1
cdr3_aa: CASSATRVSDTQYF
cdr3_nt: TGTGCCAGCAGTGCAACTAGGGTCTCAGATACGCAGTATTTT

j_call: TRBJ2-7
d_call: TRBD1
clone_size: few
v_call: TRBV5-1
cdr3_aa: CASSLAGQGPTISYEQYF
cdr3_nt: TGCGCCAGCAGCTTGGCTGGACAGGGCCCGACCATCTCCTACGAGCAGTACTTC

j_call: TRBJ2-5
d_call: .
clone_size: few
v_call: TRBV20-1
cdr3_aa: CSASGHQETQYF
cdr3_nt: TGCAGTGCCTCGGGACACCAAGAGACCCAGTACTTC

j_call: TRBJ1-5
d_call: TRBD1
clone_size: .
v_call: TRBV20-1
cdr3_aa: CSASGQANQPQHF
cdr3_nt: TGCAGTGCTTCGGGACAGGCCAATCAGCCCCAGCATTTT

j_call: TRBJ2-1
d_call: TRBD1
clone_size: .
v_call: TRBV7-3
cdr3_aa: CVSSPGITAGQGGNEQFF
cdr3_nt: TGTGTCAGCAGCCCAGGGATAACCGCGGGACAGGGAGGCAATGAGCAGTTCTTC

j_call: TRBJ1-2
d_call: .
clone_size: .
v_call: TRBV9
cdr3_aa: CASSDGTEDYGYTF
cdr3_nt: TGTGCCAGCAGCGATGGGACTGAGGACTATGGCTACACCTTC

j_call: TRBJ2-3
d_call: TRBD2
clone_size: .
v_call: TRBV10-3
cdr3_aa: CAIRDSGGTDTQYF
cdr3_nt: TGTGCCATCAGGGATAGCGGGGGCACAGATACGCAGTATTTT

j_call: TRBJ1-1
d_call: .
clone_size: .
v_call: TRBV7-2
cdr3_aa: CASSLDRNFGEAFF
cdr3_nt: TGTGCCAGCAGCTTGGATCGGAATTTCGGTGAAGCTTTCTTT

j_call: TRBJ1-2
d_call: .
clone_size: .
v_call: TRBV7-9
cdr3_aa: CASKLAIGGYTF
cdr3_nt: TGTGCCAGCAAGCTGGCGATCGGTGGCTACACCTTC

j_call: TRBJ2-7
d_call: .
clone_size: .
v_call: TRBV7-2
cdr3_aa: CASSLARGFYEQYF
cdr3_nt: TGTGCCAGCAGCTTAGCTCGAGGGTTCTACGAGCAGTACTTC

j_call: TRBJ1-5
d_call: .
clone_size: .
v_call: TRBV2
cdr3_aa: CASSEMGRNQPQHF
cdr3_nt: TGTGCCAGCAGTGAAATGGGACGCAATCAGCCCCAGCATTTT

j_call: TRBJ2-3
d_call: .
clone_size: .
v_call: TRBV6-2/TRBV6-3
cdr3_aa: CASSYVQFSTDTQYF
cdr3_nt: TGTGCCAGCAGTTATGTGCAGTTTAGCACAGATACGCAGTATTTT

j_call: TRBJ2-7
d_call: .
clone_size: .
v_call: TRBV10-3
cdr3_aa: CAISKGRLGEQYF
cdr3_nt: TGTGCCATCAGTAAGGGTCGATTAGGAGAGCAGTACTTC

j_call: TRBJ1-1
d_call: .
clone_size: .
v_call: TRBV4-3
cdr3_aa: CASSQDPSGVNTEAFF
cdr3_nt: TGCGCCAGCAGCCAAGACCCCTCGGGGGTGAACACTGAAGCTTTCTTT

j_call: TRBJ2-3
d_call: .
clone_size: .
v_call: TRBV29-1
cdr3_aa: CSAGGQAFSDTQYF
cdr3_nt: TGCAGCGCGGGGGGACAGGCTTTCTCCGATACGCAGTATTTT

j_call: TRBJ2-1
d_call: TRBD1
clone_size: .
v_call: TRBV4-1
cdr3_aa: CASSQYGTGGYNEQFF
cdr3_nt: TGCGCCAGCAGCCAATATGGCACAGGGGGATACAATGAGCAGTTCTTC

j_call: TRBJ1-6
d_call: .
clone_size: .
v_call: TRBV6-2/TRBV6-3
cdr3_aa: CASSYRASSYNSPLHF
cdr3_nt: TGTGCCAGCAGTTACAGGGCGAGCTCCTATAATTCACCCCTCCACTTT

j_call: TRBJ1-2
d_call: TRBD1
clone_size: .
v_call: TRBV12-3/TRBV12-4
cdr3_aa: CASTITGAYGYTF
cdr3_nt: TGTGCCAGCACAATCACAGGGGCCTATGGCTACACCTTC

j_call: TRBJ2-2
d_call: TRBD2
clone_size: .
v_call: TRBV28
cdr3_aa: CASSSPLIAGGFGELFF
cdr3_nt: TGTGCCAGCAGTTCCCCTCTTATAGCGGGGGGATTCGGGGAGCTGTTTTTT

j_call: TRBJ2-7
d_call: TRBD1
clone_size: few
v_call: TRBV4-1
cdr3_aa: CASSQVGQGTNEQYF
cdr3_nt: TGCGCCAGCAGCCAAGTGGGACAGGGCACTAACGAGCAGTACTTC

j_call: TRBJ2-3
d_call: .
clone_size: once
v_call: TRBV30
cdr3_aa: CAWSGGLSTDTQYF
cdr3_nt: TGTGCCTGGAGTGGGGGCCTAAGCACAGATACGCAGTATTTT

j_call: TRBJ1-4
d_call: TRBD1
clone_size: .
v_call: TRBV29-1
cdr3_aa: CSVVEGAGEKLFF
cdr3_nt: TGCAGCGTCGTAGAGGGGGCGGGCGAAAAACTGTTTTTT

j_call: TRBJ1-2
d_call: .
clone_size: .
v_call: TRBV20-1
cdr3_aa: CSGTDNYGYTF
cdr3_nt: TGCAGTGGGACAGACAACTATGGCTACACCTTC

j_call: TRBJ2-4
d_call: .
clone_size: .
v_call: TRBV7-9
cdr3_aa: CASSSSTGVENIQYF
cdr3_nt: TGTGCCAGCAGCTCTAGTACGGGGGTCGAGAACATTCAGTACTTC

j_call: TRBJ2-7
d_call: TRBD1
clone_size: few
v_call: TRBV7-2
cdr3_aa: CASSLGGGQGLEQYF
cdr3_nt: TGTGCCAGCAGCTTAGGGGGGGGACAGGGACTCGAGCAGTACTTC

j_call: TRBJ2-1
d_call: TRBD1
clone_size: .
v_call: TRBV7-3
cdr3_aa: CASSSGTGVTEQFF
cdr3_nt: TGTGCCAGCAGCTCCGGGACAGGGGTAACTGAGCAGTTCTTC

j_call: TRBJ2-6
d_call: .
clone_size: .
v_call: TRBV4-1
cdr3_aa: CASSQDYGSRGTSGANVLTF
cdr3_nt: TGCGCCAGCAGCCAAGATTACGGAAGCAGGGGAACTTCAGGGGCCAACGTCCTGACTTTC

j_call: TRBJ2-3
d_call: .
clone_size: .
v_call: TRBV5-1
cdr3_aa: CASSLTSSDTQYF
cdr3_nt: TGCGCCAGCAGCTTGACTAGTTCAGATACGCAGTATTTT

j_call: TRBJ2-7
d_call: .
clone_size: .
v_call: TRBV4-3
cdr3_aa: CASSQDKAHEQYF
cdr3_nt: TGCGCCAGCAGCCAAGATAAGGCGCACGAGCAGTACTTC

j_call: TRBJ1-1
d_call: TRBD1
clone_size: few
v_call: TRBV4-1
cdr3_aa: CASSQRQGINTEAFF
cdr3_nt: TGCGCCAGCAGCCAGCGACAGGGGATTAACACTGAAGCTTTCTTT

j_call: TRBJ2-5
d_call: TRBD1
clone_size: .
v_call: TRBV10-3
cdr3_aa: CAISSGQGPKTQYF
cdr3_nt: TGTGCCATCAGTTCGGGACAGGGGCCAAAGACCCAGTACTTC